The 10 T cell receptor beta chains below all came from one sample that was sequenced in a study of molecular identifiers for immune sequencing clone quantification. MiXCR, run by TCRdb on the PCR reads, gives a single entry per CDR3 protein. The table has hundreds of thousands of distinct CDR3 sequences, roughly 25% seen once. Input material: naive CD8+ T cells from blood, with Jurkat cell RNA spiked in. Noted subset: FACS-sorted CD8+CD4-CCR7+CD45RA+ naive T cells. The receptors derive from a human donor in good health. Some libraries in this study had Jurkat cell RNA spiked in.

This clonotype has a single count. This chain links TRBV7-9 with TRBJ2-2, with D perhaps TRBD1 (6 bases). This CDR3 comprises 14 residues. Germline V lookup: CDR1 SEHNR, CDR2 FQNEAQ (reference sequence). Trimming cost V 5 bases and J 6 bases, with 13 bases left between them. Written as DNA, the CDR3 is TGTGCCAGCAGCCGGGACACATTCGCCGGGGAGCTGTTTTTT. Translation gives CASSRDTFAGELFF.

This clonotype was seen repeatedly, ten times or more. CDR3 sequence reads: CASSLGSPDEQYF. The CDR3 DNA reads as TGTGCCAGCAGCTTAGGGAGCCCCGACGAGCAGTACTTC. The rearrangement links TRBV11-2 to TRBJ2-7; D uncertain. Trimming cost V 1 base and J 5 bases, with 9 bases left between them. The CDR3 is 13 amino acids. Per the germline V gene, CDR1 is SGHAT and CDR2 is FQNNGV.

The chain employs TRBV6-1 and TRBJ1-2, with a weak D call TRBD1 (6 bases). The length of the CDR3 is 16 residues. V was clipped by 0 bases and J by 4 bases, with 15 bases between them. In germline, CDR1 is MNHNS, CDR2 SASEGT. This CDR3 is CASSEALQGSCYGYTF. The CDR3 nucleotides read TGTGCCAGCAGTGAAGCCTTACAGGGAAGTTGCTATGGCTACACCTTC.

This rearrangement joins TRBV6-2 or TRBV6-3 to TRBJ2-3; no firm D call. This CDR3 comprises 15 residues. Trimming left V 6 bases short and J 2 bases short, with 15 bases between. CDR1 and CDR2 (germline): MNHEY, SVGEGT. The chain's CDR3 is CASREKGPNTDTQYF. The CDR3, as DNA: TGTGCCAGCAGAGAAAAAGGACCTAACACAGATACGCAGTATTTT.

This chain connects TRBV2 to TRBJ1-5, with 7 bases that match TRBD1. The CDR3 is 16 residues long. Germline CDR1 is SNHLY and CDR2 is FYNNEI. With 4 bases clipped from V and 2 bases from J, the junction kept 8 bases outside the gene matches. CDR3 loop: CASSGRGLYGNQPQHF. The CDR3 DNA sequence: TGTGCCAGCAGTGGAAGGGGGCTTTATGGCAATCAGCCCCAGCATTTT.

CDR3 DNA sequence: TGTGCCACCAGTGATTCACTAGCGGACCTTGGGGAGCAGTACTTC. Its translation: CATSDSLADLGEQYF. V and J are TRBV24-1 and TRBJ2-7, with 8 bases aligning to TRBD2. Germline V lookup: CDR1 KGHDR, CDR2 SFDVKD. After removal of 2 bases from V and 7 bases from J, the junction contained 9 bases not matched to a gene. The CDR3 spans 15 residues.

Concerning this clonotype itself: The junction shows a germline mismatch at one end, possibly a read error. V gene TRBV20-1 combines with J gene TRBJ2-1; TRBD1 might be the D (6 bases). Germline V lookup: CDR1 DFQATT, CDR2 SNEGSKA (reference sequence). The CDR3 has 12 residues. CDR3 DNA: TGCAGTGCTGTCGACAGGAACAATGAGCAGTCCTTC. This codes for CSAVDRNNEQSF.

This clonotype was found a few times. The V call is TRBV5-1, the J call TRBJ1-1; no firm D call. Germline CDR1 reads SGHRS; CDR2 reads YFSETQ. The CDR3 has 13 amino acids. V dropped 3 bases and J dropped 0 bases, with 6 bases sitting between them. CDR3 coding DNA: TGCGCCAGCAGCTCGGCAGTGAACACTGAAGCTTTCTTT. It is translated as CASSSAVNTEAFF.

V usage is TRBV18 and J usage is TRBJ2-3; D possibly matches TRBD1 or TRBD2 (5 bases each). Deletions cut 0 bases from V and 4 bases from J, with 11 bases between. Germline CDR1 is KGHSH and CDR2 is LQKENI. The length of the CDR3 is 15 residues. The CDR3 reads CASSPPGVGADTQYF. CDR3 bases: TGTGCCAGCTCACCACCAGGTGTGGGGGCAGATACGCAGTATTTT. Filled out from reference TRBV18 and TRBJ2-3, the complete variable domain reads NAGVMQNPRHLVRRRGQEARLRCSPMKGHSHVYWYRQLPEEGLKFMVYLQKENIIDESGMPKERFSAEFPKEGPSILRIQQVVRGDSAAYFCASSPPGVGADTQYFGPGTRLTVL.

The chain is built from TRBV4-3 and TRBJ2-7; tentatively, D is TRBD2 (5 bases). The germline V gene encodes CDR1 LGHNA and CDR2 YSLEER. The V and J ends lost 0 bases and 4 bases respectively, with 10 bases between them. The CDR3 is 14 residues long. CDR3 amino acids: CASSQERAEYEQYF. CDR3 nucleotide sequence: TGCGCCAGCAGCCAAGAGAGGGCCGAATACGAGCAGTACTTC.